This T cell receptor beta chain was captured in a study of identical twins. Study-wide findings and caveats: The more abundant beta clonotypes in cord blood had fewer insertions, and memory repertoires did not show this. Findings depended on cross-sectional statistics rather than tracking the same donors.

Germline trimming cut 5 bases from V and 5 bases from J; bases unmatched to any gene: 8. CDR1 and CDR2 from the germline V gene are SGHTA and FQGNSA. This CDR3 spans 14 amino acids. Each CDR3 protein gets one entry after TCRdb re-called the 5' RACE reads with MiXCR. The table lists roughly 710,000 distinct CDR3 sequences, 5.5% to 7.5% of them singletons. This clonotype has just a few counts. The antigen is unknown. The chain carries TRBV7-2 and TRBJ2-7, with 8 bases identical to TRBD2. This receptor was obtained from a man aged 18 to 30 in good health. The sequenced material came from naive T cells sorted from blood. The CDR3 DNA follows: TGTGCCAGCAGCCTACCGCGTAGCGGGAACGAGCAGTACTTC. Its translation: CASSLPRSGNEQYF.